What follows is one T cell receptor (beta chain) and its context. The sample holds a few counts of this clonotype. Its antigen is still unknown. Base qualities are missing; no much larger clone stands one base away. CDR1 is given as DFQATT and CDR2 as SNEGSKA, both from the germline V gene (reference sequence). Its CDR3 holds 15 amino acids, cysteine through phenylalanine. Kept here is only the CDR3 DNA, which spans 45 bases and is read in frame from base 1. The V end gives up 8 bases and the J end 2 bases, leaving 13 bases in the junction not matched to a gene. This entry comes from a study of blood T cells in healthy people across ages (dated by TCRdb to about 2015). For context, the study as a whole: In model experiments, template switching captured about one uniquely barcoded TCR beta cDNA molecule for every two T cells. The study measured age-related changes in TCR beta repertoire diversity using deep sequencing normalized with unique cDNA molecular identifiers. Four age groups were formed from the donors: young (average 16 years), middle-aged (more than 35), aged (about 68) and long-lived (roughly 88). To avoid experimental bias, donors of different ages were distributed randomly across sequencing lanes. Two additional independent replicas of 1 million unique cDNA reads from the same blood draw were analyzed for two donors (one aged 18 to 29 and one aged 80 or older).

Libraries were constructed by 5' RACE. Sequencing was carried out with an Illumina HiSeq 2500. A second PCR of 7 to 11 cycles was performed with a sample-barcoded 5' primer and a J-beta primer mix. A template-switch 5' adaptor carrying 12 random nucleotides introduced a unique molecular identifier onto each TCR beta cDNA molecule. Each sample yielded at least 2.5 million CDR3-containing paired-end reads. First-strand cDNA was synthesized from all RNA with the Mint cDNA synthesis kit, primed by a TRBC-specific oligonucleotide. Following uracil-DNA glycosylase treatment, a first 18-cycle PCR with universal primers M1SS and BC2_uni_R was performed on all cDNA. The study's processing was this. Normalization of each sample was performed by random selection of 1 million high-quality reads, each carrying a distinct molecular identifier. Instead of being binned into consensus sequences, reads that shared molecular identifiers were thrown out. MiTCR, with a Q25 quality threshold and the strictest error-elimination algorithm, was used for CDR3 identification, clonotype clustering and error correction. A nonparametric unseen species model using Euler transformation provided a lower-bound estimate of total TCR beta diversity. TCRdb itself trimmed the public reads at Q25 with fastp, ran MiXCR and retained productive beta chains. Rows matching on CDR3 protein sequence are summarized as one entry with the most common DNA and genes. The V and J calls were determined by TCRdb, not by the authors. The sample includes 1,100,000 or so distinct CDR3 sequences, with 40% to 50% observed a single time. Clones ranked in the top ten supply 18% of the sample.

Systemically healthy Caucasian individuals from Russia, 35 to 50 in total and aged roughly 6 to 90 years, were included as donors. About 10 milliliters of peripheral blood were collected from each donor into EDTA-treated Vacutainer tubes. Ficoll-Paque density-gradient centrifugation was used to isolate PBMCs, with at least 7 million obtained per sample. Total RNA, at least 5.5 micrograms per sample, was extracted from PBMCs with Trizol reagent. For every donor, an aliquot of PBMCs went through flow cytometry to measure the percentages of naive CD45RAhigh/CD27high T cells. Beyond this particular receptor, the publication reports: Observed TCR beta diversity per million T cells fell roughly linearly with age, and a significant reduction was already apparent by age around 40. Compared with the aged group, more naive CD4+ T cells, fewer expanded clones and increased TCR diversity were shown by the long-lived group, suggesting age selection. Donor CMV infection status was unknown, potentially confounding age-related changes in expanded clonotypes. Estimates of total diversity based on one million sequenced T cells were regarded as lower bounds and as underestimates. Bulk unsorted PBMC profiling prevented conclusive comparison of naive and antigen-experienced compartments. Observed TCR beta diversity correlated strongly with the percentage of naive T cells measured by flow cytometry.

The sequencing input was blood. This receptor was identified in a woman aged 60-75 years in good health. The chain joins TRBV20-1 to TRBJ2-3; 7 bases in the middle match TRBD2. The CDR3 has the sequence CSIPEAGPFTDTQYF. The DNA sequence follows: TGCAGTATACCTGAAGCGGGGCCCTTCACAGATACGCAGTATTTT.